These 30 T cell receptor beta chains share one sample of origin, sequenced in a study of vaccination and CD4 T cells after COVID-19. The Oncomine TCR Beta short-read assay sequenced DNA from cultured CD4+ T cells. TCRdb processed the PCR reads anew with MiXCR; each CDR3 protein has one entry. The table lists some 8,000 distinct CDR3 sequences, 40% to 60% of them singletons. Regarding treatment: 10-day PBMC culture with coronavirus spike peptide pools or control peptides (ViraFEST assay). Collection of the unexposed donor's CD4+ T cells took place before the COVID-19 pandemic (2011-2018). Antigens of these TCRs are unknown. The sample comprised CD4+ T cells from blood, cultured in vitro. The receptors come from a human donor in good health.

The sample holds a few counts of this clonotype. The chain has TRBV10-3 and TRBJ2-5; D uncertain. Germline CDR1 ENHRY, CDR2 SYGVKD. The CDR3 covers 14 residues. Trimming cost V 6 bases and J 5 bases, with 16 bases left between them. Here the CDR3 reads CAIRDPRSEETQYF. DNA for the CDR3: TGTGCCATCAGGGACCCACGGTCGGAGGAGACCCAGTACTTC.

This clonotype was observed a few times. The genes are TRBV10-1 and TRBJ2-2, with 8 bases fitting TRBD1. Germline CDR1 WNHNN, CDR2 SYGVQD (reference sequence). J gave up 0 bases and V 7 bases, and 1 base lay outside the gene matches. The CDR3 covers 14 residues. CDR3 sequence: CASKDRANTGELFF. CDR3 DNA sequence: TGCGCCAGCAAGGACAGGGCGAACACCGGGGAGCTGTTTTTT.

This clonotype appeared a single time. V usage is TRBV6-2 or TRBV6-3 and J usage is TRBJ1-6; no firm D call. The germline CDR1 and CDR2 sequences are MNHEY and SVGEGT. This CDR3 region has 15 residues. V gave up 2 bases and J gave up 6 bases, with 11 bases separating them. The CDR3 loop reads CASSYPGILNSPLHF. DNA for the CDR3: TGTGCCAGCAGTTACCCGGGGATCCTTAATTCACCCCTCCACTTT.

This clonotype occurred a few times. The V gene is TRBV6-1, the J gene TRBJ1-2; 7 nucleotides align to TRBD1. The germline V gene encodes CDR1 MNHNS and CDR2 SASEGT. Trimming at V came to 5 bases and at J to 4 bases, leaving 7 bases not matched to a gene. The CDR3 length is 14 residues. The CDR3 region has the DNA TGTGCCAGCAGTCAAGACAGGGAAGCCTATGGCTACACCTTC. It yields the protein CASSQDREAYGYTF.

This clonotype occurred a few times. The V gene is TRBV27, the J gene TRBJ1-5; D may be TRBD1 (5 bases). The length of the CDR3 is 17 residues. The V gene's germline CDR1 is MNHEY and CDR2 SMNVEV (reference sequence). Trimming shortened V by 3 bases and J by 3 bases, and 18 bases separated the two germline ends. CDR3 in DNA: TGTGCCAGCAGTTTGGGAGGTAACTGGGGCTACAATCAGCCCCAGCATTTT. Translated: CASSLGGNWGYNQPQHF.

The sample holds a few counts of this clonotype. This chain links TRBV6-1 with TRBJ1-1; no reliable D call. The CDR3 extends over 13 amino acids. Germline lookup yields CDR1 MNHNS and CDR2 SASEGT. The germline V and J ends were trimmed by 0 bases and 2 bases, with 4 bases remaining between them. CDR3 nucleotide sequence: TGTGCCAGCAGTGAAGCGAGAAACACTGAAGCTTTCTTT. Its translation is CASSEARNTEAFF.

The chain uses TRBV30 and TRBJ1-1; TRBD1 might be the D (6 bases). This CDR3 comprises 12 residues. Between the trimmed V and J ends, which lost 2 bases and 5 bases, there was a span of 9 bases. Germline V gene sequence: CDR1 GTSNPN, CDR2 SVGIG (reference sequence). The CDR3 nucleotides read TGTGCCTGGAGTACAGGGAAAACTGAAGCTTTCTTT. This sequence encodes CAWSTGKTEAFF.

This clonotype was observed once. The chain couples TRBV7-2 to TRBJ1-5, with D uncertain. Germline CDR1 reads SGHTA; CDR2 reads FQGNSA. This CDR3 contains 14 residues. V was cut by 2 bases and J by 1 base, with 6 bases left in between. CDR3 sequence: CASSLKGSNQPQHF. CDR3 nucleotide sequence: TGTGCCAGCAGCTTAAAAGGGAGCAATCAGCCCCAGCATTTT.

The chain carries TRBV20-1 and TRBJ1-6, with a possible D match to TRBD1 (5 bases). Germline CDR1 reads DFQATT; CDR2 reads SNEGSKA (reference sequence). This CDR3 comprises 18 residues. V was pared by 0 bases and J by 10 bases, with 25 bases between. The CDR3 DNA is TGCAGTGCTAGAGATAATTCACCCGCAGGGCTTTCAAGATCACCCCTCCACTTT. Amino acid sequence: CSARDNSPAGLSRSPLHF.

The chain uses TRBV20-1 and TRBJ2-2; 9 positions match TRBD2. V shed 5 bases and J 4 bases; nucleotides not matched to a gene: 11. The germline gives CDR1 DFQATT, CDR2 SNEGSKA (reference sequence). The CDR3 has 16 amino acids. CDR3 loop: CSAPPRSGGPTGELFF. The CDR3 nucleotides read TGCAGTGCTCCACCACGGAGCGGGGGGCCCACCGGGGAGCTGTTTTTT.

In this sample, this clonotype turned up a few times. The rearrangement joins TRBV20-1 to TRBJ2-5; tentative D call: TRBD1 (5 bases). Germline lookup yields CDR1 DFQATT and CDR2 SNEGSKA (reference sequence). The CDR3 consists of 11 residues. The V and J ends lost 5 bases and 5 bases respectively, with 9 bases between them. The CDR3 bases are TGCAGTGCTCCCAGGGTCGAGACCCAGTACTTC. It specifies CSAPRVETQYF.

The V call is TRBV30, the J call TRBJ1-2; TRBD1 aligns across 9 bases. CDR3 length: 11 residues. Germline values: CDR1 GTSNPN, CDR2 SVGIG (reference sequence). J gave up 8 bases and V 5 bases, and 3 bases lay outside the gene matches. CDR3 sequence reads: CAWVTGGGYTF. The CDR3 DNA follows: TGTGCCTGGGTGACAGGGGGAGGCTACACCTTC. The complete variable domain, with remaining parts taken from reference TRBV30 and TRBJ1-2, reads SQTIHQWPATLVQPVGSPLSLECTVEGTSNPNLYWYRQAAGRGLQLLFYSVGIGQISSEVPQNLSASRPQDRQFILSSKKLLLSDSGFYLCAWVTGGGYTFGSGTRLTVV.

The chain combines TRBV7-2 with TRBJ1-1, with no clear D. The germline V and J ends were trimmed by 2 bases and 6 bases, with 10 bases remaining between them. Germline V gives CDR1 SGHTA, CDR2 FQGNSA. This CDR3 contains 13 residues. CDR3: CASSLLYPPEAFF. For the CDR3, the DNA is TGTGCCAGCAGCTTATTATACCCCCCTGAAGCTTTCTTT.

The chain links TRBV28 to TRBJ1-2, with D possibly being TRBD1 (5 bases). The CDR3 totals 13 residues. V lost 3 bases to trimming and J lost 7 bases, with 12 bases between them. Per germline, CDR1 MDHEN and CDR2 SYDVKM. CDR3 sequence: CASSFGHQGGYTF. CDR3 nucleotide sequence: TGTGCCAGCAGTTTCGGACATCAAGGTGGCTACACCTTC.

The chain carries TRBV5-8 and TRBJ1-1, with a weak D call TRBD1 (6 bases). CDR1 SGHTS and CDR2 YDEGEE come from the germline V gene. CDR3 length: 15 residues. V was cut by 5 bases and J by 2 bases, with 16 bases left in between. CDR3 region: CASRSQGLANTEAFF. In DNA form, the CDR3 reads TGTGCCAGCAGGTCGCAGGGGCTTGCTAACACTGAAGCTTTCTTT.

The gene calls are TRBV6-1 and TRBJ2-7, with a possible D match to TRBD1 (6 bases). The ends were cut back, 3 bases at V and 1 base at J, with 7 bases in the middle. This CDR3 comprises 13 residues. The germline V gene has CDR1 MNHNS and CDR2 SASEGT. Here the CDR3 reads CASSEGHSYEQYF. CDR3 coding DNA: TGTGCCAGCAGTGAGGGACATTCCTACGAGCAGTACTTC.

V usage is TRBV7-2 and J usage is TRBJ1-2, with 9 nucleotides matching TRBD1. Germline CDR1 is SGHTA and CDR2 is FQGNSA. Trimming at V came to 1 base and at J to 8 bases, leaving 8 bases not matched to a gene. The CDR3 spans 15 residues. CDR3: CASSLDNRGREGYTF. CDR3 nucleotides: TGTGCCAGCAGCTTAGACAACAGGGGGCGGGAGGGCTACACCTTC.

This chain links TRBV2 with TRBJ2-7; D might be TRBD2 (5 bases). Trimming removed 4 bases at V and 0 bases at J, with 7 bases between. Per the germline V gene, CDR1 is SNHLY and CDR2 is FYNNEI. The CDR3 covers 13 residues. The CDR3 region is CASSGDYSYEQYF. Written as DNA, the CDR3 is TGTGCCAGCAGTGGTGACTACTCCTACGAGCAGTACTTC.

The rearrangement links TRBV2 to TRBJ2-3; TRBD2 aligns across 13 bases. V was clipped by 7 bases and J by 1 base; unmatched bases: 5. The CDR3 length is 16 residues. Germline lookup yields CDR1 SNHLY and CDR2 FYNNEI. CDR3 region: CASIRLAGGGTDTQYF. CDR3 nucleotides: TGTGCCAGCATCAGACTAGCGGGAGGAGGCACAGATACGCAGTATTTT.

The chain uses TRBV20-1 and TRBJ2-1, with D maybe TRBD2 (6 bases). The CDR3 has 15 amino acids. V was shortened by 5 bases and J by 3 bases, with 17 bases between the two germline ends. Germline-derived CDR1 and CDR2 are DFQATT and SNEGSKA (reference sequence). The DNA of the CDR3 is TGCAGTGCTTCTCCTCCCGTGGGACTCTACAATGAGCAGTTCTTC. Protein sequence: CSASPPVGLYNEQFF.

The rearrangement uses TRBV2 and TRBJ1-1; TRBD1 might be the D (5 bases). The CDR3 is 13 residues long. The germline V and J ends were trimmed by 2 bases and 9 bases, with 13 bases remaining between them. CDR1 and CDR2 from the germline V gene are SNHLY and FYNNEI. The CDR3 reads CASSERPAGKAFF. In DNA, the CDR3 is TGTGCCAGCAGTGAAAGGCCGGCAGGGAAAGCTTTCTTT. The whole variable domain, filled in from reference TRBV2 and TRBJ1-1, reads EPEVTQTPSHQVTQMGQEVILRCVPISNHLYFYWYRQILGQKVEFLVSFYNNEISEKSEIFDDQFSVERPDGSNFTLKIRSTKLEDSAMYFCASSERPAGKAFFGQGTRLTVV.

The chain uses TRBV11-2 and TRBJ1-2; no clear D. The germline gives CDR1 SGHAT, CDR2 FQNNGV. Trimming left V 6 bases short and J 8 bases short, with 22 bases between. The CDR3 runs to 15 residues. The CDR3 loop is CASRRNTGEAEGYTF. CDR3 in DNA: TGTGCCAGCAGACGGAATACCGGGGAAGCGGAGGGCTACACCTTC.

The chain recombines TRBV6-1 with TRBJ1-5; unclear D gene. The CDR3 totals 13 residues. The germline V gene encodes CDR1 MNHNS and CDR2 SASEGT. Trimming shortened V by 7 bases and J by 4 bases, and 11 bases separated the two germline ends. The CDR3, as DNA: TGTGCCAGCAAACCGACCGGGAATCAGCCCCAGCATTTT. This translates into CASKPTGNQPQHF.

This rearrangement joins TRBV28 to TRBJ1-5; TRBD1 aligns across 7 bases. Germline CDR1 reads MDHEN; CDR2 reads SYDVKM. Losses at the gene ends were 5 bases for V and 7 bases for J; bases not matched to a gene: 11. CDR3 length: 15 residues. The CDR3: CASSVTGLAGQPQHF. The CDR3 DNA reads TGTGCCAGCAGTGTGACAGGGCTTGCGGGGCAGCCCCAGCATTTT.

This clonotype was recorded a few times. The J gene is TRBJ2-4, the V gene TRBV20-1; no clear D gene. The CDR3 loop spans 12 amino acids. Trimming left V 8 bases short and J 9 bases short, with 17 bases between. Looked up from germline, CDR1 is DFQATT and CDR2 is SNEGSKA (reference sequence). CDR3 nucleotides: TGCAGTTCCGAACGGCCAGGCACCATTCAGTACTTC. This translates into CSSERPGTIQYF.

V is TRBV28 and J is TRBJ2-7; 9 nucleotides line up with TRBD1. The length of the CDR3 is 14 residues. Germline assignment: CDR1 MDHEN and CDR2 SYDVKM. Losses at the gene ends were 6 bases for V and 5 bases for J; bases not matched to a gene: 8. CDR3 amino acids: CASRPHGDRDEQYF. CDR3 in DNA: TGTGCCAGCAGACCCCACGGGGACAGGGACGAGCAGTACTTC.

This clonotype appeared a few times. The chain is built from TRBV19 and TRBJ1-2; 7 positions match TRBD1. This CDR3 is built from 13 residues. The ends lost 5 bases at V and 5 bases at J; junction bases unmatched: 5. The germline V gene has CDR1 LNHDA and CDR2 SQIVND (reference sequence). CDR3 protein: CASSGGQWYGYTF. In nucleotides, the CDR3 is TGTGCCAGTAGTGGGGGACAGTGGTATGGCTACACCTTC.

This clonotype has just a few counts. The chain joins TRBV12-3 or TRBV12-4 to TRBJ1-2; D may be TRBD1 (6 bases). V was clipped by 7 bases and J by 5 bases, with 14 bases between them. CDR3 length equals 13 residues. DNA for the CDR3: TGTGCCAGCAAGGACAGCTTTTCGTATGGCTACACCTTC. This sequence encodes CASKDSFSYGYTF.

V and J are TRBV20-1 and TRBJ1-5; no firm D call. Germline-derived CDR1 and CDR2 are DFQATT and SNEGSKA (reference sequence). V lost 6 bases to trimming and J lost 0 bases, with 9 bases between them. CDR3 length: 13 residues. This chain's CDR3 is CSARQYSNQPQHF. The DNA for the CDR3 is TGCAGTGCACGTCAGTATAGCAATCAGCCCCAGCATTTT.

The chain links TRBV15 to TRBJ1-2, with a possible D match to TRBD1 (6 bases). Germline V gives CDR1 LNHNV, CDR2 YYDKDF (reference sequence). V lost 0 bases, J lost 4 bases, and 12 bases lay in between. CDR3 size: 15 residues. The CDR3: CATSRDTAGAYGYTF. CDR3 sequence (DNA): TGTGCCACCAGCAGAGATACCGCAGGGGCCTATGGCTACACCTTC.